This passage covers 9 T cell receptor beta chains from one sample sequenced in a study of control samples from healthy donors and cancer patients. Produced via immunoSEQ multiplex PCR; TCRdb's table is partial and in-frame only. Altogether some 170,000 clones are present, roughly 94% being singletons, with the ten largest covering 12% to 15%. Material for sequencing was PBMCs. The source of these receptors is a man aged 55 to 70 with colorectal cancer.

J is TRBJ2-1 and V is TRBV4-3; 11 nucleotides match TRBD2. The CDR3 covers 20 residues. Trimming at V came to 0 bases and at J to 4 bases, leaving 14 bases not matched to a gene. From germline, CDR1 is LGHNA and CDR2 YSLEER. The CDR3 nucleotides are TGCGCCAGCAGCCAAGAACGATCGGTAGCGGGGGGGCCACGATACAATGAGCAGTTCTTC. This gives the protein CASSQERSVAGGPRYNEQFF.

This clone showed up just once. The rearrangement links TRBV25-1 to TRBJ1-4, with TRBD1 identical over 7 bases. Germline V gene data show CDR1 as MGHDK and CDR2 as SYGVNS. V trimming: 6 bases; J trimming: 5 bases; junction bases outside the gene matches: 6. This CDR3 spans 14 amino acids. This CDR3 reads CASSQGQINEKLFF. Here the CDR3 DNA reads TGTGCCAGCAGCCAGGGACAGATAAATGAAAAACTGTTTTTT. The variable domain in full, completed from reference TRBV25-1 and TRBJ1-4, reads EADIYQTPRYLVIGTGKKITLECSQTMGHDKMYWYQQDPGMELHLIHYSYGVNSTEKGDLSSESTVSRIRTEHFPLTLESARPSHTSQYLCASSQGQINEKLFFGSGTQLSVL.

This clone has only a few counts. The V gene is TRBV7-8, the J gene TRBJ2-1, with 7 nucleotides matching TRBD1. In germline, CDR1 is SGHVS, CDR2 FQNEAQ. J was trimmed by 4 bases and V by 0 bases; bases with no gene match: 12. CDR3 length equals 18 residues. CDR3 nucleotides: TGTGCCAGCAGCTTAGCACGACAGGGAAAGTCGACTTACAATGAGCAGTTCTTC. Translating it yields CASSLARQGKSTYNEQFF.

The genes are TRBV3-1 (or the pseudogene TRBV3-2) and TRBJ1-2, with D maybe TRBD1 (5 bases). Trimming stripped 0 bases from V and 6 bases from J, with 14 bases between. The CDR3 covers 15 residues. The germline gives CDR1 LGHDT, CDR2 YNNKEL (reference sequence). The CDR3 loop is CASSQEEGFNDGYTF. In nucleotides, the CDR3 is TGTGCCAGCAGCCAAGAGGAGGGGTTCAATGATGGCTACACCTTC.

This rearrangement joins TRBV10-1 to TRBJ2-7; 7 nucleotides agree with TRBD1. Unmatched junction bases numbered 5, after V lost 6 bases and J lost 0 bases. The CDR3 runs to 14 residues. The germline V gene encodes CDR1 WNHNN and CDR2 SYGVQD (reference sequence). The CDR3 region is CASSPRDSSYEQYF. CDR3 sequence (DNA): TGCGCCAGCAGCCCCCGGGACAGCTCCTACGAGCAGTACTTC.

The CDR3 region is CAISETAVEETQYF. The CDR3 DNA sequence: TGTGCCATCAGTGAAACTGCCGTCGAGGAGACCCAGTACTTC. The chain is built from TRBV10-3 and TRBJ2-5; D unresolved. The V end lost 3 bases, the J end lost 5 bases, and 13 bases lay between the germline ends. The germline V gene encodes CDR1 ENHRY and CDR2 SYGVKD. The CDR3 consists of 14 residues.

The chain employs TRBV29-1 and TRBJ1-5; D not certain. V dropped 7 bases and J dropped 0 bases, with 7 bases sitting between them. Germline V gene data show CDR1 as SQVTM and CDR2 as ANQGSEA. This CDR3 is 12 amino acids long. This chain's CDR3 is CSASYSNQPQHF. The CDR3 DNA is TGCAGCGCCTCATATAGCAATCAGCCCCAGCATTTT.

V is TRBV7-9 and J is TRBJ2-5, with 8 positions matching TRBD1. After removal of 1 base from V and 4 bases from J, the junction contained 2 bases not matched to a gene. The germline CDR1 and CDR2 sequences are SEHNR and FQNEAQ (reference sequence). The CDR3 runs to 14 residues. The CDR3 region is CASSLVQGGETQYF. In DNA, the CDR3 is TGTGCCAGCAGCTTAGTACAGGGGGGAGAGACCCAGTACTTC.

This clone has just one count. The chain joins TRBV15 to TRBJ2-5; a possible D gene is TRBD2 (6 bases). Germline CDR1 is LNHNV and CDR2 is YYDKDF (reference sequence). The CDR3 consists of 13 residues. The V gene lost 4 bases and the J gene lost 3 bases, with 9 bases spanning the gap. The CDR3 DNA reads as TGTGCCACCAGCATGGGACTCGAAGAGACCCAGTACTTC. Its protein is CATSMGLEETQYF.